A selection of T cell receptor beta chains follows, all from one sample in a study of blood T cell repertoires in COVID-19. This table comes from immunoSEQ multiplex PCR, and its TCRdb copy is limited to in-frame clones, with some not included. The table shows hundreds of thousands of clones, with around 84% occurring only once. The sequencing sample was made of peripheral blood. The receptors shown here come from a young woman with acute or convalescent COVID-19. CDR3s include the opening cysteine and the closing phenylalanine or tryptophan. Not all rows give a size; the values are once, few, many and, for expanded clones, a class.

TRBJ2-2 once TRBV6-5 CASRSRDTTGELFF
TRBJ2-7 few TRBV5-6 CASSLGGSTGQFLYEQYF
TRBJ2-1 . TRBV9 CASSSSGPVYNEQFF
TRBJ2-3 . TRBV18 CASSPLAGVSDTQYF
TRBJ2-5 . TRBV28 CASSPLAGALETQYF
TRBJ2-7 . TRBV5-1 CASSPGTGSYEQYF
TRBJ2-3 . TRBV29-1 CSFREATDTQYF
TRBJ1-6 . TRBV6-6 CAVMSSYNSPLHF
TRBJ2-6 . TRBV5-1 CASSLVFSGANVLTF
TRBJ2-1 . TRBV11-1 CASSSDGSSYNEQFF
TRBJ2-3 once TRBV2 CASSYGQRDTQYF
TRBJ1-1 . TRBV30 CAWKPSPGVNTEAFF
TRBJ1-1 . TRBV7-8 CASSLGSSPNTEAFF
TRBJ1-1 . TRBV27 CASSPTPTESGEAFF
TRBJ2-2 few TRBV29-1 CSAMRGTHTGELFF
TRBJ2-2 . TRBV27 CASRMTVSPFLYTGELFF
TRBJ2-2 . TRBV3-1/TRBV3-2 CASSQEVRSTGELFF
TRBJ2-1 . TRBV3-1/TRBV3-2 CASSLSGATYNEQFF
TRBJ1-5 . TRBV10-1 CASRRQGIDQPQHF
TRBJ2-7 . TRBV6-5 CASSPRTGSHEQYF
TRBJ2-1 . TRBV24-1 CATSDRQVHNEQFF
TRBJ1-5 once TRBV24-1 CATSDNRVSNQPQHF
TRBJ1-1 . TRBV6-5 CASSWTSGGTEAFF
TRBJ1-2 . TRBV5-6 CASSFSSNYGYTF
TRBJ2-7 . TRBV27 CATSIGSSYEQYF
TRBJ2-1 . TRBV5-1 CASSLASGGAAYNEQFF
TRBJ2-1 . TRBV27 CASIQGPTYNEQFF
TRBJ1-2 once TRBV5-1 CASSLPGQGAGGYTF
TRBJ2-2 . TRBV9 CASSVARQINTGELFF
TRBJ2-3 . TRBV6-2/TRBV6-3 CASSFDGVGAGDTQYF
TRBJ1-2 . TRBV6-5 CASRDTGGATGYTF
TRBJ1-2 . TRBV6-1 CASSEEGGRGNGYTF
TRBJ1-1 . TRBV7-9 CASSSGVTEAFF
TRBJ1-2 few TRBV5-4 CASSLPGVDGYTF
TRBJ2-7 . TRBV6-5 CASSYSYYSEQYF
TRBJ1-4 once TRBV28 CASRPGDRGEKLFF
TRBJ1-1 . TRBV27 CASSLTGIDGALKETEAFF
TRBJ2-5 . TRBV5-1 CASSPGLVSGSVQETQYF
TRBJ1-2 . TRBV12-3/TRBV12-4 CASSWGPGGYTF
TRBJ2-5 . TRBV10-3 CAISGGQWGETQYF
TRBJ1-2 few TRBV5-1 CASSEGQGAPYGYTF
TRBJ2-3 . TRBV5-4 CASRPGGLAGDTDTQYF
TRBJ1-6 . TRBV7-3 CASSRDRDPNSPLHF
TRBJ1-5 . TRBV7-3 CASRIGGSNQPQHF
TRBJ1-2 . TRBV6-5 CASRRQGHYGYTF
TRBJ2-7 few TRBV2 CASSEAFSSSYEQYF
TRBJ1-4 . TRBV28 CASSSDRGPNEKLFF
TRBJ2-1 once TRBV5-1 CASSYSAGEQFF
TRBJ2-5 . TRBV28 CASSSTAGGPETQYF
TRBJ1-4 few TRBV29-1 CSGQATNEKLFF
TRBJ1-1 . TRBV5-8 CANIRTGRWAEAFF
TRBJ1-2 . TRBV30 CAWSLGSNYGYTF
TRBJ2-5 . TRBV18 CASSPQTETQYF
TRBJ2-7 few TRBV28 CASSSGTGRYEQYF
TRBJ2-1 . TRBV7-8 CASSPGQAGWDEQFF
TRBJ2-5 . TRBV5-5 CASSFPTPRGQETQYF
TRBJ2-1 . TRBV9 CASSPLLGTGGEYNEQFF
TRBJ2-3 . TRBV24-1 CATSEDRLKSDTQYF
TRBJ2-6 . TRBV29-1 CSARRGTSGANVLTF